This TCR beta chain was recorded in a study of T cells in Graves' hyperthyroidism and ophthalmopathy. This clonotype occurred many times. The source material, RNA transcripts, was used to amplify TCR beta CDR3 regions. HTBI primers were employed in a first-round RT-PCR of the TCR CDR3. TCRdb called the multiplex PCR reads again in MiXCR, with one record for every CDR3 protein. Here the sample spans a few hundred thousand distinct CDR3 sequences, about 14% being singletons. The study included ophthalmopathy patients with Clinical Activity Score at least 3, NOSPECS grade at least 4 and duration under 3 months. Based on clinical symptoms, serum thyroxine and TRAb, thyroid ultrasound and orbital computed tomography, diagnoses were reached. The V gene lost 7 bases and the J gene lost 0 bases, with 12 bases spanning the gap. This CDR3 spans 14 amino acids.

This TCR derives from a woman under 40 with Graves' ophthalmopathy. V gene TRBV12-3 or TRBV12-4 combines with J gene TRBJ1-1; D ambiguous. The sequenced sample consisted of blood. CDR3 in amino acids: CASTADTLNTEAFF. For the CDR3, the DNA is TGTGCCAGCACCGCGGATACCTTGAACACTGAAGCTTTCTTT.